Below, one T cell receptor (beta chain) is given with its context. The germline V gene encodes CDR1 SGHNT and CDR2 YYREEE (reference sequence). V was pared by 4 bases and J by 0 bases, with 14 bases between. This CDR3 is built from 17 residues. This specimen comes from a study of blood T cell repertoires in COVID-19. Study context: The origin of the acute and convalescent COVID-19 samples was the United States, Italy and Spain.

Sequenced by immunoSEQ multiplex PCR; TCRdb stores in-frame clones only, minus some. This repertoire shows some 83,000 clones, roughly nine tenths found once; its top ten account for approximately 19%. This receptor was taken from an elderly man in a cohort sampled during active COVID-19. Sequencing was done on a sample of peripheral blood. This chain connects TRBV5-4 to TRBJ2-6; D perhaps matches TRBD1 (6 bases). CDR3: CASSVGQIFSGANVLTF. In DNA form, the CDR3 reads TGTGCCAGCAGCGTTGGACAGATATTCTCTGGGGCCAACGTCCTGACTTTC. Complete variable domain (other parts from reference TRBV5-4 and TRBJ2-6): ETGVTQSPTHLIKTRGQQVTLRCSSQSGHNTVSWYQQALGQGPQFIFQYYREEENGRGNFPPRFSGLQFPNYSSELNVNALELDDSALYLCASSVGQIFSGANVLTFGAGSRLTVL.